The clone carrying this TCR beta chain was counted between two and nine times. Its target is unknown. Full-length variable regions came from constant-region reverse primers plus semi-nested Nested Universal Primer A PCR. TCRdb fed the 5' RACE reads into MiXCR, producing one record per CDR3 protein. Of over 40,000 distinct CDR3 sequences listed, more than 20% are singletons. Treg sorting used a CD4+CD25+CD127-/low gate. Study findings and constraints: Tumor memory CD4+ T cell TCR gene usage was found to cluster with blood and lymph node memory CD4+ cells and with lymph node naive CD4+ cells. Tumor Treg TCRs overlapped most with tumor naive CD4+ cells.

The CDR3 spans 12 residues. The V end lost 1 base, the J end lost 7 bases, and 5 bases lay between the germline ends. Germline values: CDR1 DFQATT, CDR2 SNEGSKA (reference sequence). The sample consisted of Tregs sorted from a lymph node. The rearrangement joins TRBV20-1 to TRBJ1-6; D is unclear. This clonotype was obtained from a female donor with breast cancer. The CDR3 DNA is TGCAGTGCTAGAGCGGGCAATTCACCCCTCCACTTT. Translation: CSARAGNSPLHF.